This T cell receptor beta chain was retrieved from a study of shared clonotypes between healthy human individuals. The V and J ends lost 8 bases and 8 bases respectively, with 9 bases between them. Germline assignment: CDR1 SNHLY and CDR2 FYNNEI. CDR3 length: 11 residues. On this clone: Its matching antigen is unknown.

TCRdb's copy holds only in-frame clones and misses some; the assay was immunoSEQ multiplex PCR. This table holds roughly 650,000 clones, 97% found once. Study-level results: Naive CD4 clonotypes were shared across several donors at roughly 5.3%.

The sequence derives from a woman aged 25 to 45 in good health. The chain recombines TRBV2 with TRBJ1-4, with D unclear. Sequenced sample: naive CD4+ T cells sorted from blood. Described subset: CD45RA+ positively selected. The CDR3 loop reads CASLVREKLFF. The CDR3 bases are TGTGCCAGCCTGGTTCGGGAAAAACTGTTTTTT.